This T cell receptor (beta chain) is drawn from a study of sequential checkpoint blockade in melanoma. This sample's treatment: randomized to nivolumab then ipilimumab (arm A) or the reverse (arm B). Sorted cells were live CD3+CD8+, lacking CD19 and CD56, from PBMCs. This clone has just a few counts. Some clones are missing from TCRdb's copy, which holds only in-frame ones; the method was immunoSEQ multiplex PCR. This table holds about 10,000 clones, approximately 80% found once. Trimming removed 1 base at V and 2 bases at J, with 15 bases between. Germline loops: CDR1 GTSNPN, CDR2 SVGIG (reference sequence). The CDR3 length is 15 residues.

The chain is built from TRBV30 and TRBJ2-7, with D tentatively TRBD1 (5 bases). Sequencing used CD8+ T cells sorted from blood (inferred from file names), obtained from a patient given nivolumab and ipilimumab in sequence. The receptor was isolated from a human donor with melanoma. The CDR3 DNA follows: TGTGCCTGGAGTGACCTTTACGACAGAACCTACGAGCAGTACTTC. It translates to CAWSDLYDRTYEQYF.